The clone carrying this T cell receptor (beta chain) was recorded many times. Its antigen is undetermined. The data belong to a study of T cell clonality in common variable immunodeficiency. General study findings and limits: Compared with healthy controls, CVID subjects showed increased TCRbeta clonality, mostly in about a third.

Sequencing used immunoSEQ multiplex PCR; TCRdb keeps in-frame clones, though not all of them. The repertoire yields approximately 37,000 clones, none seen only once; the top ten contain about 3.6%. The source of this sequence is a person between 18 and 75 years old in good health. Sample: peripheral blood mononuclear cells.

CDR3 amino acids: CSVRDRDYYGYTF. CDR3 bases read: TGCAGCGTTCGGGACAGGGACTACTATGGC. The chain uses TRBV29-1 and TRBJ1-2, with 9 nucleotides matching TRBD1. From the germline J gene comes the end of the CDR3, since the read stops 3 residues before it. CDR1 SQVTM and CDR2 ANQGSEA come from the germline V gene. Trimming removed 5 bases from V and 3 bases from J; junction bases left unmatched: 4. CDR3 length: 13 residues.